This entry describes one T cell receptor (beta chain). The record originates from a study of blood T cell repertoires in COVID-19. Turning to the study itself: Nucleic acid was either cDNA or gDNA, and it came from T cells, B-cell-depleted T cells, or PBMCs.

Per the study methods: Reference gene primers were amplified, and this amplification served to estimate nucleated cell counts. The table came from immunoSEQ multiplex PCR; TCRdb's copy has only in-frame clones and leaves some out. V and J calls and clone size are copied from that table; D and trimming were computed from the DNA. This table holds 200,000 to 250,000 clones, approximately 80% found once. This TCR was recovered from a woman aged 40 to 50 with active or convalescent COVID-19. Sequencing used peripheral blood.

As DNA, the CDR3 is TGTGCCAGCTCCCCTATGACACCGGGGTCGGGTTTGACACCCCTCCACTTT. Translating it yields CASSPMTPGSGLTPLHF. The rearrangement uses TRBV18 and TRBJ1-6; no definite D call. Trimming shortened V by 6 bases and J by 11 bases, and 26 bases separated the two germline ends. The CDR3 loop spans 17 amino acids. Germline values: CDR1 KGHSH, CDR2 LQKENI.